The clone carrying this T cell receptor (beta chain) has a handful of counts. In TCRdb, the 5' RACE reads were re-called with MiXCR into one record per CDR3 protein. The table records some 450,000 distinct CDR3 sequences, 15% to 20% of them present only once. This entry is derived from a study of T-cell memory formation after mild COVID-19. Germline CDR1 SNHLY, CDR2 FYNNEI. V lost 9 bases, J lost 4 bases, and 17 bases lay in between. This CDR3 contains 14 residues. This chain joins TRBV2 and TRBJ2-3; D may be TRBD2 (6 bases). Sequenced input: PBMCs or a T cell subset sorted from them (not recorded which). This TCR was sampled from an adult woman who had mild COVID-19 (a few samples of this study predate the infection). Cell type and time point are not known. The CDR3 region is CASRLGGNADTQYF. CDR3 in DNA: TGTGCCAGTCGGCTCGGGGGTAACGCAGATACGCAGTATTTT. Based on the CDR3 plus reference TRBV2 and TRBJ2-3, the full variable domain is EPEVTQTPSHQVTQMGQEVILRCVPISNHLYFYWYRQILGQKVEFLVSFYNNEISEKSEIFDDQFSVERPDGSNFTLKIRSTKLEDSAMYFCASRLGGNADTQYFGPGTRLTVL.